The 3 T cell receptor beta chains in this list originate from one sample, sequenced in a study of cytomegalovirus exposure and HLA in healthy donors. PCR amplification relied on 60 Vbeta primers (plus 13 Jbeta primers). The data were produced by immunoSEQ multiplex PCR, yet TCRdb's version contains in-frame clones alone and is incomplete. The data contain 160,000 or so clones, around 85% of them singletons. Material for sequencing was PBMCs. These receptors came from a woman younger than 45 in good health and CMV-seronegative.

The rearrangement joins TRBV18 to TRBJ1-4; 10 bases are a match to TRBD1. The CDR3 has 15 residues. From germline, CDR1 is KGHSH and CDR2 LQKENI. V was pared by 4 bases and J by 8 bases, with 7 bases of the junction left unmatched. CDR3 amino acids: CASSLPGTGAEKLFF. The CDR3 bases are TGTGCCAGCTCACTGCCCGGGACAGGGGCCGAAAAACTGTTTTTT. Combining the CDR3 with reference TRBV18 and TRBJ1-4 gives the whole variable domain NAGVMQNPRHLVRRRGQEARLRCSPMKGHSHVYWYRQLPEEGLKFMVYLQKENIIDESGMPKERFSAEFPKEGPSILRIQQVVRGDSAAYFCASSLPGTGAEKLFFGSGTQLSVL.

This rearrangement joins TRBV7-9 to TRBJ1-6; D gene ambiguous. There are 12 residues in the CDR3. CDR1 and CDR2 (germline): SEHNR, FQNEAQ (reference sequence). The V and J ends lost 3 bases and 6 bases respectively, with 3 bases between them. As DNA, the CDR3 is TGTGCCAGCAGCTTGAGTAATTCACCCCTCCACTTT. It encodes CASSLSNSPLHF.

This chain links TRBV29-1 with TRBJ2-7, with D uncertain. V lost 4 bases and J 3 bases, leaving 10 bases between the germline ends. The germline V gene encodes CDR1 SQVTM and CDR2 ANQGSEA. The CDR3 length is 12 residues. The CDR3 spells CSVGDTNYEQYF. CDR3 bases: TGCAGCGTTGGCGACACGAACTACGAGCAGTACTTC.